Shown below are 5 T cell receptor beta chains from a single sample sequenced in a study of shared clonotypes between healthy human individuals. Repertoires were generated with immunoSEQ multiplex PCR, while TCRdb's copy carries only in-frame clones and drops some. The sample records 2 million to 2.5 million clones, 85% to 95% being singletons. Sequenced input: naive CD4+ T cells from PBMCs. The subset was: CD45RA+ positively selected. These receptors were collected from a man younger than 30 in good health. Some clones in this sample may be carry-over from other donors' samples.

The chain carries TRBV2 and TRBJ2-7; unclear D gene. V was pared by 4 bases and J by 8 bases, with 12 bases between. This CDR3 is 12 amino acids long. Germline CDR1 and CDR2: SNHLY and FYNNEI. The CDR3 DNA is TGTGCCAGCAGTGTACACCTGGACCAGCAGTACTTC. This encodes CASSVHLDQQYF.

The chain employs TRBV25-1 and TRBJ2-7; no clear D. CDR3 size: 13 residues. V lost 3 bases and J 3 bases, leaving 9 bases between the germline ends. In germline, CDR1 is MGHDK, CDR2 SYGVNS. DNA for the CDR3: TGTGCCAGCAGTGAGGGTAAGGGCTACGAGCAGTACTTC. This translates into CASSEGKGYEQYF.

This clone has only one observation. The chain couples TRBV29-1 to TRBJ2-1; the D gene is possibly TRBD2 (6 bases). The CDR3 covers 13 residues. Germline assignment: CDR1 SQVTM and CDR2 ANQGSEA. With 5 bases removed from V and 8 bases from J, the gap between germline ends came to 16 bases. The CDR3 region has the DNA TGCAGCGTTAGGGTAGCGGCAAGCGATGAGCAGTTCTTC. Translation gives CSVRVAASDEQFF.

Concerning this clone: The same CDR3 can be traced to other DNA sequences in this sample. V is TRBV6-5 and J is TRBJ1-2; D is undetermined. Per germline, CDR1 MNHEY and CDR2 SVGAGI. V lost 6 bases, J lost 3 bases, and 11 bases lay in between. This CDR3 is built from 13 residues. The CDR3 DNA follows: TGTGCCAGCAGCCCAAGGGAAGACTATGGCTACACCTTC. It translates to CASSPREDYGYTF.

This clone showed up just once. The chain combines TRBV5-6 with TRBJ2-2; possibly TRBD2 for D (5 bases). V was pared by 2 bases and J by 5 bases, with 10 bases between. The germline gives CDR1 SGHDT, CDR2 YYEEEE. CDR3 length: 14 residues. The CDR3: CASSFGLKTGELFF. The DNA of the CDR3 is TGTGCCAGCAGCTTTGGACTGAAGACCGGGGAGCTGTTTTTT.